This T cell receptor (beta chain) was documented in a study of blood T cell repertoires in COVID-19. The wider study: Acute-phase and convalescent COVID-19 samples originated in the United States, Italy and Spain. PBMCs, B-cell-depleted T cells, or T cells were the source of the cDNA or gDNA that made up the material.

Deletions cut 3 bases from V and 10 bases from J, with 19 bases between. CDR3 length: 15 amino acids. Germline CDR1 SGHVS, CDR2 FNYEAQ. Per the study methods: Cell counts per sample came from amplifying reference gene primers. The data were produced by immunoSEQ multiplex PCR, yet TCRdb's version contains in-frame clones alone and is incomplete. That table furnishes V, J and clone size, whereas the DNA furnished D and trimming. Of a few hundred thousand clones listed, 88% are singletons. This chain uses TRBV7-6 with TRBJ2-1; maybe TRBD1 (5 bases). Sequencing used peripheral blood. This TCR came from a human donor in a cohort sampled during active COVID-19. Here the CDR3 reads CASSLSQGNFQEQFF. The CDR3 DNA sequence: TGTGCCAGCAGCTTGAGTCAGGGAAATTTCCAGGAGCAGTTCTTC.